These T cell receptor beta chains were read from a single sample in a study of post-analysis software for immune sequencing data. TCRdb redid the calling of the PCR reads with MiXCR, one entry per CDR3 protein. The sample has hundreds of thousands of distinct CDR3 sequences, roughly three fifths seen once. Source material: blood. The receptors stem from a girl aged 2-10 years with multiple sclerosis. Each CDR3 is given with its conserved first and last residue. Fields, in order: D gene, clone size, V gene, CDR3 protein. The D gene is left open where the match is weak. The listing skips clone size in some rows; elsewhere it reads once, few, many or a size class.

TRBD1 | once | TRBV15 | CATSAGQGWDEQFF
TRBD2 | few | TRBV7-9 | CASSFPSGGPGYEQYF
TRBD2 | NA | TRBV6-4 | CASSGTLAGLNEQFF
NA | NA | TRBV10-1 | CASSGHLRETQYF
TRBD2 | NA | TRBV6-2/TRBV6-3 | CASSRAGRSGRAYGEQFF
NA | NA | TRBV6-2/TRBV6-3 | CASRPSARVTYEQYF
TRBD1 | NA | TRBV29-1 | CSMRDRGYYNEQFF
TRBD2 | few | TRBV6-2/TRBV6-3 | CASSYVTGGPNEQFF
NA | few | TRBV10-3 | CATKVGGGNQPQHF
NA | NA | TRBV29-1 | CSVESGRGRDEQYF
NA | NA | TRBV15 | CATSRARKGGEFF
NA | NA | TRBV5-6 | CASSLDFREAVGYTF
TRBD1 | NA | TRBV3-1 | CASRLDRGQSPLHF
NA | few | TRBV5-5 | CASSWGALQETQYF
TRBD2 | NA | TRBV7-6 | CASSLTGRGTIYNEQFF
TRBD2 | few | TRBV7-3 | CASSLGGSATDTQYF
TRBD1 | NA | TRBV15 | CATSSPGQGYYGYTF
TRBD1 | NA | TRBV11-3 | CASSPGTGSSGELFF
TRBD2 | NA | TRBV6-2/TRBV6-3 | CASSYAGTSGETDTQYF
TRBD2 | few | TRBV5-1 | CASTDGGLADTQYF
TRBD1 | NA | TRBV3-1 | CASSHRTGGATEAFF
NA | NA | TRBV4-3 | CASSHADGTQYF
NA | NA | TRBV7-9 | CASSLQGAYNSPLHF
NA | once | TRBV11-2 | CASSLVHSLYEQYF
NA | few | TRBV25-1 | CASSEPGSSPLHF
NA | NA | TRBV24-1 | CATSDRTAQETQYF
TRBD1 | few | TRBV6-5 | CASRLQGVHGYTF
NA | NA | TRBV7-9 | CASSLIKTGRFDEQFF
TRBD2 | few | TRBV12-3/TRBV12-4 | CASSFGGTYEQYF
NA | NA | TRBV15 | CATSRGGQGGFEKLFF
NA | NA | TRBV20-1 | CSARDPRDPNYGYTF
TRBD2 | NA | TRBV4-1 | CASSQETSGRNIQYF
NA | NA | TRBV4-3 | CASSQTGKETEAFF
NA | NA | TRBV7-9 | CASSLVQGPYQGIQYF
NA | NA | TRBV5-1 | CASSSTQGLLNEQFF
TRBD2 | NA | TRBV7-2 | CASSKRAGPQDTQYF
NA | NA | TRBV7-9 | CASSSPSASTGTYEQYF